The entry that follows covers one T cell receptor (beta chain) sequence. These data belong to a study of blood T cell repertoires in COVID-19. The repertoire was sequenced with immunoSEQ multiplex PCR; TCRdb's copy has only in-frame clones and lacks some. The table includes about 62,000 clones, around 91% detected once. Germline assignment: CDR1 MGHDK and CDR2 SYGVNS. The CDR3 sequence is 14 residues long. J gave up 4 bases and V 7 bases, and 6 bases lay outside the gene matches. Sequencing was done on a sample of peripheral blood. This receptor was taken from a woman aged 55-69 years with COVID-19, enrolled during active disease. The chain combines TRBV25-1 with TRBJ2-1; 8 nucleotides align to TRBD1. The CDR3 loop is CASTDRGRYNEQFF. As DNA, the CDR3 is TGTGCCAGCACAGACAGGGGAAGGTACAATGAGCAGTTCTTC. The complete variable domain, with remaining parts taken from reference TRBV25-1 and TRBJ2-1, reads EADIYQTPRYLVIGTGKKITLECSQTMGHDKMYWYQQDPGMELHLIHYSYGVNSTEKGDLSSESTVSRIRTEHFPLTLESARPSHTSQYLCASTDRGRYNEQFFGPGTRLTVL.